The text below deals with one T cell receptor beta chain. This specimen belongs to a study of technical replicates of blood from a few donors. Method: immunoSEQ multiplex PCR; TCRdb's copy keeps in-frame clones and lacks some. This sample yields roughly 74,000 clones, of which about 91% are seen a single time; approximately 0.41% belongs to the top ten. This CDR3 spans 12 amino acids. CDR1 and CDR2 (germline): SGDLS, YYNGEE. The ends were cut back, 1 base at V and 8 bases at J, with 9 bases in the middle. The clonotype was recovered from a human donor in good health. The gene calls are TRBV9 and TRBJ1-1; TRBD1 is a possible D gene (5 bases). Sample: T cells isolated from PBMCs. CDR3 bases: TGTGCCAGCAGCGTAACCCCAGGGGAAGCTTTCTTT. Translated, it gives CASSVTPGEAFF.